In this sample, the clone carrying this T cell receptor beta chain turned up many times. Its specificity is not known. V lost 7 bases to trimming and J lost 8 bases; unmatched junction nucleotides: 10. Looked up from germline, CDR1 is DFQATT and CDR2 is SNEGSKA (reference sequence). The CDR3 is 13 residues long. A single record per CDR3 protein comes from TCRdb applying MiXCR to the 5' RACE reads. Seen here are approximately 240,000 distinct CDR3 sequences, roughly 4% observed once, and the top ten hold 19%. This entry is derived from a study of T cells after yellow fever vaccination. The study's findings and limits: A secondary response was less intense yet reached its peak sooner, at day 5 versus 15. Sorted repertoires could include abundant contaminating clonotypes from bulk cells.

The chain employs TRBV20-1 and TRBJ1-4; 7 bases map to TRBD1. This clonotype was obtained from a man aged 18 to 30 who received the YFV17D yellow fever vaccine. Specimen: PBMCs, collected 15 days after the yellow fever booster vaccination. The CDR3 sequence: CSVLARGSEKLFF. CDR3 nucleotide sequence: TGCAGTGTTCTAGCCAGGGGGAGCGAAAAACTGTTTTTT.